These 15 T cell receptor beta chains came from one sample sequenced in a study of response to subunit inactivated influenza vaccine. TCRdb called the RT-PCR reads again in MiXCR, with one record for every CDR3 protein. The profile covers around 490,000 distinct CDR3 sequences, with less than 8% appearing a single time and 10% to 15% taken by the ten largest. The sequencing here drew on PBMCs from blood, taken about 24 months after vaccination. The receptors were gathered from a man aged 50 to 69 who received an inactivated influenza vaccine.

This clonotype was observed at least ten times. The rearrangement uses TRBV25-1 and TRBJ1-5; weak D call: TRBD1 (5 bases). Trimming pared 3 bases from V and 7 bases from J, leaving 10 bases between. Germline CDR1 MGHDK, CDR2 SYGVNS. The CDR3 is made up of 13 amino acids. The DNA of the CDR3 is TGTGCCAGCAGTGACGCAGGGAAACAGCCCCAGCATTTT. Protein product: CASSDAGKQPQHF. The full variable domain, completed using reference TRBV25-1 and TRBJ1-5, is EADIYQTPRYLVIGTGKKITLECSQTMGHDKMYWYQQDPGMELHLIHYSYGVNSTEKGDLSSESTVSRIRTEHFPLTLESARPSHTSQYLCASSDAGKQPQHFGDGTRLSIL.

This rearrangement joins TRBV7-2 to TRBJ2-7, with 8 bases fitting TRBD1. The CDR3 has 15 amino acids. The V gene end was trimmed by 5 bases and the J gene end by 5 bases; junction bases not matched to a gene: 11. Germline CDR1 SGHTA, CDR2 FQGNSA. The DNA of the CDR3 is TGTGCCAGCAGCCAAACCACCTCGGACAGGGACGAGCAGTACTTC. The encoded protein is CASSQTTSDRDEQYF.

In DNA form, the CDR3 reads TGTGCCAGCAGTACCGGGACTCAGTACCAAGAGACCCAGTACTTC. Translated, it gives CASSTGTQYQETQYF. The chain has TRBV27 and TRBJ2-5; TRBD2 might be the D (6 bases). The CDR3 extends over 15 amino acids. CDR1 MNHEY and CDR2 SMNVEV come from the germline V gene (reference sequence). Deletions cut 5 bases from V and 0 bases from J, with 13 bases between.

There are many counts of this clonotype. The chain couples TRBV6-2 or TRBV6-3 to TRBJ1-1; possible D gene TRBD1, 5 bases. The germline V gene encodes CDR1 MNHEY and CDR2 SVGEGT. The germline V and J ends were trimmed by 2 bases and 4 bases, with 11 bases remaining between them. The CDR3 contains 14 residues. The CDR3 bases are TGTGCCAGCAGTTACGGGGGGAGCTTCACTGAAGCTTTCTTT. It translates to CASSYGGSFTEAFF.

This clonotype turned up a few times. The rearrangement uses TRBV6-1 and TRBJ2-6; D is unclear. V lost 6 bases and J 0 bases, leaving 12 bases between the germline ends. The CDR3 has 16 residues. Germline V gene lookup returns CDR1 MNHNS and CDR2 SASEGT. DNA for the CDR3: TGTGCCAGCAGCGCCCATTTTAGCTCTGGGGCCAACGTCCTGACTTTC. Protein product: CASSAHFSSGANVLTF.

This clonotype was counted only a few times. This sequence joins TRBV10-3 and TRBJ2-7, with 8 bases aligning to TRBD2. With V trimmed by 8 bases and J by 4 bases, 7 bases remained unmatched. CDR3 length equals 13 residues. From germline, CDR1 is ENHRY and CDR2 SYGVKD. This CDR3 reads CAISGTRNYEQYF. In DNA, the CDR3 is TGTGCCATCTCCGGGACTAGAAATTACGAGCAGTACTTC.

The chain employs TRBV11-2 and TRBJ2-1, with D possibly TRBD2 on 6 matching bases. Trimming removed 8 bases from V and 3 bases from J, with 17 bases in between. The CDR3 runs 15 residues. CDR1 is SGHAT and CDR2 is FQNNGV in the germline V gene. The CDR3 loop is CASDTSGRYYNEQFF. CDR3 coding DNA: TGTGCCAGCGACACGAGCGGGCGATACTACAATGAGCAGTTCTTC.

This clonotype was counted a few times. This chain uses TRBV10-3 with TRBJ1-1; 8 nucleotides align to TRBD1. Germline V CDR1 and CDR2: ENHRY, SYGVKD. J gave up 4 bases and V 4 bases, and 11 bases lay outside the gene matches. The CDR3 spans 16 residues. CDR3 nucleotide sequence: TGTGCCATCAGTGCCTCTCAGGGGGCGAGGGGCACTGAAGCTTTCTTT. It codes for CAISASQGARGTEAFF.

This clonotype was recorded many times. This chain uses TRBV24-1 with TRBJ2-3; 8 bases align to TRBD2. The J segment lost 2 bases and the V segment lost 3 bases, leaving 3 bases of the junction unmatched. CDR3 length: 15 residues. Germline-derived CDR1 and CDR2 are KGHDR and SFDVKD. CDR3 residues: CATSDLRGDTDTQYF. Written as DNA, the CDR3 is TGTGCCACCAGTGATCTGCGGGGGGACACAGATACGCAGTATTTT.

V gene TRBV12-3 or TRBV12-4 combines with J gene TRBJ2-1; D might be TRBD2 (6 bases). The CDR3 runs to 14 residues. The V gene lost 5 bases and the J gene lost 9 bases, with 17 bases spanning the gap. As DNA, the CDR3 is TGTGCCAGCAGTCCCCTAAGAGGGGAGGCTGAGCAGTTCTTC. Translating gives CASSPLRGEAEQFF.

This clonotype appeared many times. The chain employs TRBV3-1 and TRBJ1-2, with 8 bases lining up with TRBD1. The germline gives CDR1 LGHDT, CDR2 YNNKEL (reference sequence). The CDR3 sequence is 14 residues long. Trimming cost V 2 bases and J 7 bases; bases outside gene matches: 6. The CDR3 sequence is CASSQTTGDFGYTF. The CDR3, as DNA: TGTGCCAGCAGCCAAACGACAGGGGATTTTGGCTACACCTTC.

The table lists this clonotype with a few counts. The rearrangement links TRBV24-1 to TRBJ2-6, with 9 bases fitting TRBD1. CDR1 and CDR2 from the germline V gene are KGHDR and SFDVKD. The CDR3 runs 17 residues. V was pared by 6 bases and J by 2 bases, with 7 bases of the junction left unmatched. As DNA, the CDR3 is TGTGCCACCAGTTCCCGGGACAGGGTCACTGGGGCCAACGTCCTGACTTTC. It specifies CATSSRDRVTGANVLTF.

The chain recombines TRBV6-6 with TRBJ2-7; D perhaps matches TRBD2 (5 bases). The CDR3 is made up of 12 amino acids. CDR1 is MNHNY and CDR2 is SVGAGI in the germline V gene (reference sequence). The germline V and J ends were trimmed by 8 bases and 3 bases, with 11 bases remaining between them. The CDR3 sequence is CASGGGGYEQYF. CDR3 DNA sequence: TGTGCCAGCGGAGGAGGAGGCTACGAGCAGTACTTC.

This clonotype has more than one count but fewer than ten. This rearrangement joins TRBV7-6 to TRBJ1-1; tentatively, D is TRBD1 (6 bases). Trimming left V 4 bases short and J 1 base short, with 22 bases between. This CDR3 contains 18 residues. The germline V gene encodes CDR1 SGHVS and CDR2 FNYEAQ. The CDR3 here is CASSYQRGGLPTNTEAFF. DNA of the CDR3: TGTGCCAGCAGCTACCAGCGCGGGGGCCTTCCAACGAACACTGAAGCTTTCTTT.

This chain links TRBV3-1 with TRBJ1-1; TRBD1 matches at 7 bases. There are 14 residues in the CDR3. After removal of 6 bases from V and 4 bases from J, the junction contained 8 bases not matched to a gene. CDR1 is LGHDT, CDR2 YNNKEL, per germline (reference sequence). The CDR3 loop reads CASRQTGYVTEAFF. DNA of the CDR3: TGTGCCAGCAGACAGACAGGGTATGTCACTGAAGCTTTCTTT.